This T cell receptor (beta chain) stems from a study of blood T cell repertoires in COVID-19. Study information: The samples span acute and convalescent COVID-19 from the United States, Italy and Spain. PBMCs, B-cell-depleted T cells, or T cells were the source of the cDNA or gDNA that made up the material.

Data came from immunoSEQ multiplex PCR; TCRdb stores just in-frame clones and leaves some out. The sample lists 70,000 or so clones, roughly 79% occurring once. This clone was recorded once. V was pared by 2 bases and J by 3 bases, with 7 bases between. The CDR3 totals 13 residues. The germline gives CDR1 MDHEN, CDR2 SYDVKM. This sequence was found in a human donor in a cohort sampled during active COVID-19. V and J are TRBV28 and TRBJ1-2, with D perhaps matching TRBD1 (5 bases). Sequencing was carried out using peripheral blood. The CDR3 region has the DNA TGTGCCAGCAGTTTAGGGGCTCACTATGGCTACACCTTC. It specifies CASSLGAHYGYTF.